This TCR beta chain derives from a study of CD8+ T cells in alopecia areata. Extracted from the samples, RNA was reverse transcribed into cDNA to serve as the sequencing template. The repertoire was sequenced with immunoSEQ multiplex PCR; TCRdb's copy has only in-frame clones and lacks some. The sample has 150,000 to 200,000 clones; 60% are singletons. As for this clone: Antigen: not known.

Study conclusions and caveats: Higher clonality was seen in lesional scalp than in normal scalp, especially in alopecia totalis/universalis. It was less clear whether patients shared TCRs than it was in mice, possibly because of HLA.

This CDR3 has 17 amino acids. CDR1 SGHTA and CDR2 FQGNSA come from the germline V gene. Germline trimming cut 3 bases from V and 2 bases from J; bases unmatched to any gene: 7. Treatment denoted: oral pan-JAK inhibitor, 5-10 mg twice daily. The chain joins TRBV7-2 to TRBJ2-5, with 12 positions matching TRBD1. The sequencing here drew on CD4+ T cells sorted from blood, taken at week 24, from a patient treated with tofacitinib. The source of this sequence is a human donor with alopecia areata. The CDR3 protein is CASSLTGTGGGQETQYF. The CDR3 DNA reads TGTGCCAGCAGCTTGACCGGGACAGGGGGCGGGCAAGAGACCCAGTACTTC.